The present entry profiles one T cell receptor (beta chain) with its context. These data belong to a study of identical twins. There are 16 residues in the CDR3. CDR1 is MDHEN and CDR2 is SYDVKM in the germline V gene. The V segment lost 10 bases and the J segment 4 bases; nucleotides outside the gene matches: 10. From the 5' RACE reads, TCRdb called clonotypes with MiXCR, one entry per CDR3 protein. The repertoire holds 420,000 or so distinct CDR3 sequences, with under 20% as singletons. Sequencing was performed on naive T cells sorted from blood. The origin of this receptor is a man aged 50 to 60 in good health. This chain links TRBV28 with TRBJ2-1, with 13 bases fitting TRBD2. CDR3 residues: CATKGTSGILYNEQFF. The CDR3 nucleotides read TGTGCCACCAAAGGGACTAGCGGGATTTTGTACAATGAGCAGTTCTTC.